This entry is about one T cell receptor (beta chain). With 0 bases removed from V and 2 bases from J, the gap between germline ends came to 6 bases. The CDR3 has 14 amino acids. From germline, CDR1 is SGHTA and CDR2 FQGNSA. These data are taken from a study of blood T cell repertoires in COVID-19. Cohorts were determined from participant-reported clinical history. Sequencing used immunoSEQ multiplex PCR; TCRdb keeps in-frame clones, though not all of them. The sample lists more than 300,000 clones, roughly nine tenths occurring once. The receptor comes from a woman between 35 and 50 years old who had been exposed to COVID-19. What was sequenced was PBMCs or T cells enriched from blood (not recorded which). V and J are TRBV7-2 and TRBJ2-3; tentatively, D is TRBD2 (5 bases). CDR3 in amino acids: CASSLALATDTQYF. The CDR3 bases are TGTGCCAGCAGCTTAGCTCTAGCCACAGATACGCAGTATTTT.